The rows below give T cell receptor beta chains drawn from one sample of a study of Ad26.COV2.S vaccination and SARS-CoV-2 variants. Generated by immunoSEQ multiplex PCR, the TCRdb table keeps only in-frame clones and is missing some. The sample records some 180,000 clones, approximately 90% being singletons. The specimen comprised peripheral blood, sampled after recovery from COVID-19. The receptor source for this set is a human donor who had recovered from COVID-19. Both conserved end residues are part of each CDR3. The order of the fields is V gene, clone size, D gene, J gene, CDR3 protein, CDR3 DNA. The D gene is left open where the match is weak. Some rows have no size entry. The others give once, few or many, or a class for an expanded clone.

v_gene: TRBV9
abundance: .
d_gene: TRBD1
j_gene: TRBJ2-5
CDR3aa: CASSVGTGGRGRETQYF
CDR3nt: TGTGCCAGCAGCGTTGGGACAGGGGGCAGGGGCCGAGAGACCCAGTACTTC

v_gene: TRBV12-2
abundance: .
d_gene: .
j_gene: TRBJ2-3
CDR3aa: CASHSNRGGTDTQYF
CDR3nt: TGTGCAAGTCATTCAAACAGGGGAGGCACAGATACGCAGTATTTT

v_gene: TRBV6-4
abundance: few
d_gene: .
j_gene: TRBJ1-3
CDR3aa: CASSLEASGANTIYF
CDR3nt: TGTGCCAGCAGTTTAGAGGCCTCCGGGGCTAACACCATATATTTT

v_gene: TRBV14
abundance: once
d_gene: .
j_gene: TRBJ1-6
CDR3aa: CASSRLDSQDSPLHF
CDR3nt: TGTGCCAGCAGCCGACTGGACAGTCAAGATTCACCCCTCCACTTT

v_gene: TRBV7-9
abundance: few
d_gene: .
j_gene: TRBJ1-1
CDR3aa: CASSLAQGATEAFF
CDR3nt: TGTGCCAGCAGCTTAGCGCAAGGGGCCACTGAAGCTTTCTTT

v_gene: TRBV10-3
abundance: .
d_gene: .
j_gene: TRBJ2-1
CDR3aa: CAISPGRDTSYNEQFF
CDR3nt: TGTGCCATCAGTCCTGGGCGGGACACATCCTACAATGAGCAGTTCTTC

v_gene: TRBV2
abundance: .
d_gene: TRBD1
j_gene: TRBJ1-4
CDR3aa: CASSDNVQGAFTNEKLFF
CDR3nt: TGTGCCAGCAGTGATAACGTGCAGGGGGCGTTTACTAATGAAAAACTGTTTTTT

v_gene: TRBV27
abundance: .
d_gene: TRBD1
j_gene: TRBJ1-1
CDR3aa: CASNRGRNTEAFF
CDR3nt: TGTGCCAGCAACAGGGGAAGAAACACTGAAGCTTTCTTT

v_gene: TRBV27
abundance: .
d_gene: .
j_gene: TRBJ1-2
CDR3aa: CASSLYTPPDTLDGYTF
CDR3nt: TGTGCCAGCAGTTTATATACCCCTCCAGACACATTAGATGGCTACACCTTC

v_gene: TRBV7-2
abundance: .
d_gene: .
j_gene: TRBJ1-6
CDR3aa: CASSTYNSPLHF
CDR3nt: TGTGCCAGCAGCACATATAATTCACCCCTCCACTTT

v_gene: TRBV11-2
abundance: .
d_gene: .
j_gene: TRBJ1-1
CDR3aa: CASSLRGGVKAEAFF
CDR3nt: TGTGCCAGCAGCTTACGAGGGGGAGTTAAGGCTGAAGCTTTCTTT

v_gene: TRBV6-5
abundance: .
d_gene: TRBD2
j_gene: TRBJ2-1
CDR3aa: CASRLAGAYNEQFF
CDR3nt: TGTGCCAGCAGGCTAGCGGGAGCCTACAATGAGCAGTTCTTC

v_gene: TRBV28
abundance: .
d_gene: .
j_gene: TRBJ1-5
CDR3aa: CASMVNQPQHF
CDR3nt: TGTGCCAGCATGGTGAATCAGCCCCAGCATTTT

v_gene: TRBV14
abundance: .
d_gene: .
j_gene: TRBJ1-2
CDR3aa: CASSHGRVRYTF
CDR3nt: TGTGCCAGCAGCCATGGACGGGTGCGCTACACCTTC

v_gene: TRBV19
abundance: once
d_gene: .
j_gene: TRBJ1-1
CDR3aa: CASSKEGWRVGEAFF
CDR3nt: TGTGCCAGTAGTAAAGAGGGATGGAGGGTTGGGGAAGCTTTCTTT

v_gene: TRBV28
abundance: .
d_gene: .
j_gene: TRBJ1-2
CDR3aa: CATGDPPIYGYTF
CDR3nt: TGTGCCACCGGGGACCCCCCCATCTATGGCTACACCTTC

v_gene: TRBV11-3
abundance: .
d_gene: TRBD1
j_gene: TRBJ2-7
CDR3aa: CASSPQGAYEQYF
CDR3nt: TGTGCCAGCAGCCCGCAGGGGGCGTACGAGCAGTACTTC

v_gene: TRBV23-1
abundance: .
d_gene: TRBD2
j_gene: TRBJ2-7
CDR3aa: CASSQSGLAGGFHEQYF
CDR3nt: TGCGCCAGCAGTCAATCGGGACTAGCGGGAGGATTCCACGAGCAGTACTTC

v_gene: TRBV4-2
abundance: .
d_gene: .
j_gene: TRBJ2-6
CDR3aa: CASSQERTAGANVLTF
CDR3nt: TGTGCCAGCAGCCAAGAGAGGACAGCTGGGGCCAACGTCCTGACTTTC

v_gene: TRBV25-1
abundance: .
d_gene: .
j_gene: TRBJ1-3
CDR3aa: CASSGSTIYF
CDR3nt: TGTGCCAGCAGTGGTAGCACCATATATTTT

v_gene: TRBV6-5
abundance: .
d_gene: TRBD1
j_gene: TRBJ2-2
CDR3aa: CATRDRGYTGELFF
CDR3nt: TGTGCCACGAGGGACAGGGGATACACCGGGGAGCTGTTTTTT

v_gene: TRBV7-6
abundance: .
d_gene: TRBD2
j_gene: TRBJ2-1
CDR3aa: CASSTGLAGGVAYNEQFF
CDR3nt: TGTGCCAGCAGCACGGGACTAGCGGGAGGAGTCGCCTACAATGAGCAGTTCTTC

v_gene: TRBV28
abundance: .
d_gene: .
j_gene: TRBJ2-2
CDR3aa: CASSLFEGGTGELFF
CDR3nt: TGTGCCAGCAGTTTATTCGAAGGGGGCACCGGGGAGCTGTTTTTT

v_gene: TRBV4-1
abundance: .
d_gene: TRBD1
j_gene: TRBJ2-4
CDR3aa: CASSQAGQGAMAKNIQYF
CDR3nt: TGCGCCAGCAGCCAAGCGGGACAGGGGGCGATGGCCAAAAACATTCAGTACTTC

v_gene: TRBV7-8
abundance: .
d_gene: TRBD2
j_gene: TRBJ2-3
CDR3aa: CASSLSSGGKKSEYF
CDR3nt: TGTGCCAGCAGCTTAAGTAGCGGGGGGAAAAAATCGGAGTATTTT

v_gene: TRBV10-3
abundance: .
d_gene: .
j_gene: TRBJ2-7
CDR3aa: CAISVGSPYEQYF
CDR3nt: TGTGCCATCAGTGTCGGGTCTCCCTACGAGCAGTACTTC

v_gene: TRBV5-4
abundance: .
d_gene: .
j_gene: TRBJ2-7
CDR3aa: CASSPGPLAPSYEQYF
CDR3nt: TGTGCCAGCAGCCCGGGTCCCCTAGCGCCCTCCTACGAGCAGTACTTC

v_gene: TRBV15
abundance: .
d_gene: .
j_gene: TRBJ2-4
CDR3aa: CATSPPLALAKNIQYF
CDR3nt: TGTGCCACCAGCCCTCCCCTGGCACTAGCCAAAAACATTCAGTACTTC

v_gene: TRBV6-5
abundance: .
d_gene: .
j_gene: TRBJ2-3
CDR3aa: CASSWGLSTDTQYF
CDR3nt: TGTGCCAGCAGTTGGGGACTCAGCACAGATACGCAGTATTTT

v_gene: TRBV4-2
abundance: .
d_gene: .
j_gene: TRBJ2-3
CDR3aa: CASSPPFRDTQYF
CDR3nt: TGTGCCAGCAGCCCTCCCTTTCGGGATACGCAGTATTTT

v_gene: TRBV12-3/TRBV12-4
abundance: .
d_gene: .
j_gene: TRBJ2-1
CDR3aa: CASSPLVSGEQFF
CDR3nt: TGTGCCAGCAGCCCCTTAGTGTCAGGTGAGCAGTTCTTC

v_gene: TRBV9
abundance: .
d_gene: TRBD2
j_gene: TRBJ2-3
CDR3aa: CASSVAGTTTDTQYF
CDR3nt: TGTGCCAGCAGCGTAGCGGGGACTACCACAGATACGCAGTATTTT

v_gene: TRBV7-8
abundance: once
d_gene: .
j_gene: TRBJ2-1
CDR3aa: CASSSRGAGVAGEQFF
CDR3nt: TGTGCCAGCAGCTCTAGGGGGGCCGGCGTTGCTGGTGAGCAGTTCTTC

v_gene: TRBV3-1/TRBV3-2
abundance: .
d_gene: TRBD2
j_gene: TRBJ2-1
CDR3aa: CASSPTSGGYNGQFF
CDR3nt: TGTGCCAGCAGCCCCACTAGCGGGGGTTACAATGGGCAGTTCTTC

v_gene: TRBV2
abundance: .
d_gene: .
j_gene: TRBJ2-1
CDR3aa: CASSGWGISYNEQFF
CDR3nt: TGTGCCAGCAGTGGTTGGGGGATCTCCTACAATGAGCAGTTCTTC

v_gene: TRBV11-2
abundance: .
d_gene: .
j_gene: TRBJ2-1
CDR3aa: CASSLAYNEQFF
CDR3nt: TGTGCCAGCAGCTTAGCCTACAATGAGCAGTTCTTC

v_gene: TRBV5-6
abundance: once
d_gene: TRBD1
j_gene: TRBJ2-2
CDR3aa: CASSSQGSTGELFF
CDR3nt: TGTGCCAGCAGCTCACAGGGGAGCACCGGGGAGCTGTTTTTT

v_gene: TRBV2
abundance: .
d_gene: .
j_gene: TRBJ2-5
CDR3aa: CASSVSDLRETQYF
CDR3nt: TGTGCCAGCAGTGTCTCGGATCTTAGAGAGACCCAGTACTTC

v_gene: TRBV15
abundance: .
d_gene: TRBD2
j_gene: TRBJ2-5
CDR3aa: CATSRGLAETQYF
CDR3nt: TGTGCCACCAGCAGAGGACTAGCGGAGACCCAGTACTTC

v_gene: TRBV11-2
abundance: .
d_gene: .
j_gene: TRBJ2-1
CDR3aa: CASSLISSYNEQFF
CDR3nt: TGTGCCAGCAGCTTAATCAGTTCCTACAATGAGCAGTTCTTC

v_gene: TRBV2
abundance: .
d_gene: .
j_gene: TRBJ2-7
CDR3aa: CASSERLWDEQYF
CDR3nt: TGTGCCAGCAGTGAAAGGTTATGGGACGAGCAGTACTTC

v_gene: TRBV7-9
abundance: .
d_gene: .
j_gene: TRBJ1-4
CDR3aa: CASSSYTEKLFF
CDR3nt: TGTGCCAGCAGCTCATACACTGAAAAACTGTTTTTT

v_gene: TRBV4-1
abundance: .
d_gene: .
j_gene: TRBJ2-1
CDR3aa: CASSQGGNRLLYNEQFF
CDR3nt: TGCGCCAGCAGCCAAGGGGGAAACAGGTTACTTTACAATGAGCAGTTCTTC

v_gene: TRBV7-8
abundance: .
d_gene: .
j_gene: TRBJ2-7
CDR3aa: CASSSLGASAYEQYF
CDR3nt: TGTGCCAGCAGCTCCCTCGGGGCTAGCGCGTACGAGCAGTACTTC

v_gene: TRBV10-1
abundance: .
d_gene: .
j_gene: TRBJ2-2
CDR3aa: CAPIAQPNTGELFF
CDR3nt: TGCGCCCCTATAGCACAGCCGAACACCGGGGAGCTGTTTTTT